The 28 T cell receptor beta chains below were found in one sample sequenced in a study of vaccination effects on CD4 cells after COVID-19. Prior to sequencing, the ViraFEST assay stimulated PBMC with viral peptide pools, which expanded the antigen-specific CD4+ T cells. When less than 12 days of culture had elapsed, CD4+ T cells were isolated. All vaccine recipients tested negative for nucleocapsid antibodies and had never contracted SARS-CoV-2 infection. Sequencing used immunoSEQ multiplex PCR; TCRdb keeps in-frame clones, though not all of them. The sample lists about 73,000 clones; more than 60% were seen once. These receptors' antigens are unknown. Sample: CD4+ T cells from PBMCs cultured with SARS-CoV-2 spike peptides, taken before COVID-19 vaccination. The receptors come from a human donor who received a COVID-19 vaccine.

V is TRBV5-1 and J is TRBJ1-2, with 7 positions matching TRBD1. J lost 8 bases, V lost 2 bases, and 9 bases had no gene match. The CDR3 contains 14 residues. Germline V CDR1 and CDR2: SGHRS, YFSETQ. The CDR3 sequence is CASSLGGDSEGYTF. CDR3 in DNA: TGCGCCAGCAGCTTAGGGGGGGACAGTGAAGGCTACACCTTC.

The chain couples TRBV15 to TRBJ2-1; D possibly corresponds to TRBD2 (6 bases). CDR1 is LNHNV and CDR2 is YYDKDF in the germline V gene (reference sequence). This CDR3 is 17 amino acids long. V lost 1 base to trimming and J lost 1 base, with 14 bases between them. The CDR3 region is CATSRAPGGLSYNEQFF. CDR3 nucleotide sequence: TGTGCCACCAGCAGAGCCCCCGGAGGGCTATCCTACAATGAGCAGTTCTTC. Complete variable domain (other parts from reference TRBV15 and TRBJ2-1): DAMVIQNPRYQVTQFGKPVTLSCSQTLNHNVMYWYQQKSSQAPKLLFHYYDKDFNNEADTPDNFQSRRPNTSFCFLDIRSPGLGDTAMYLCATSRAPGGLSYNEQFFGPGTRLTVL.

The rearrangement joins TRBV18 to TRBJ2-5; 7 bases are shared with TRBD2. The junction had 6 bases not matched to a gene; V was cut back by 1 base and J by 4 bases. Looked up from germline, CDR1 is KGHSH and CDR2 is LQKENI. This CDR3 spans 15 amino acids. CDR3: CASSPQSGATETQYF. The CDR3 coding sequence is TGTGCCAGCTCACCACAGAGCGGGGCAACAGAGACCCAGTACTTC.

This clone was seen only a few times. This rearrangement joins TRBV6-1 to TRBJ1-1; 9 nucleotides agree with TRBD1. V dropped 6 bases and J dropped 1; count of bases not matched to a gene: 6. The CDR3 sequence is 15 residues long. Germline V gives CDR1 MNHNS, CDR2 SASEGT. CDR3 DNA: TGTGCCAGCAGGTACGGGACAGGGTGGAACACTGAAGCTTTCTTT. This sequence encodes CASRYGTGWNTEAFF.

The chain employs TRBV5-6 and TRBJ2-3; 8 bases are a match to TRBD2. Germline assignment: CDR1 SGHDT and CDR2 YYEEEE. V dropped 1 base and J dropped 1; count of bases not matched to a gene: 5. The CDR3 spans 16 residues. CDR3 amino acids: CASSLLGGVGTDTQYF. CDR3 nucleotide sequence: TGTGCCAGCAGCTTGCTCGGGGGGGTTGGCACAGATACGCAGTATTTT.

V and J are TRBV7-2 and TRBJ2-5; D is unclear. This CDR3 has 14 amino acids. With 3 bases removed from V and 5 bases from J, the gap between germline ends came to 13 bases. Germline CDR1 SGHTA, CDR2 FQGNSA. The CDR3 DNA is TGTGCCAGCAGCTTCAAACGGGCCAGGGAGACCCAGTACTTC. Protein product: CASSFKRARETQYF.

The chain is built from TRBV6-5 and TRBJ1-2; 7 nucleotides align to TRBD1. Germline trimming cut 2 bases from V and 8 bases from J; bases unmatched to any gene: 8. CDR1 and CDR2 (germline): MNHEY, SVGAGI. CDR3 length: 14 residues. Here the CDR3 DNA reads TGTGCCAGCAGTTACATTGACAGGGTTGCGGGCTACACCTTC. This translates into CASSYIDRVAGYTF.

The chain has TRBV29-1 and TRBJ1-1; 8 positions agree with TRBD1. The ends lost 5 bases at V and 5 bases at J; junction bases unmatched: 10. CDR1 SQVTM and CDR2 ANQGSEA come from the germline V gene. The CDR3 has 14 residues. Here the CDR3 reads CSVQGALGLTEAFF. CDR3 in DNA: TGCAGCGTTCAGGGGGCCCTGGGGTTGACTGAAGCTTTCTTT.

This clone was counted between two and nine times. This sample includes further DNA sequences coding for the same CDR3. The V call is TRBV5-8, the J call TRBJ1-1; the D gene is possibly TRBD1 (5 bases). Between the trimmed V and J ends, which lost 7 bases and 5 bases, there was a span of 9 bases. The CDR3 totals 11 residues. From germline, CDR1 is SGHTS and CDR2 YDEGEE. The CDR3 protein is CASPGGTEAFF. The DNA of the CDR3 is TGTGCCAGCCCGGGGGGGACTGAAGCTTTCTTT.

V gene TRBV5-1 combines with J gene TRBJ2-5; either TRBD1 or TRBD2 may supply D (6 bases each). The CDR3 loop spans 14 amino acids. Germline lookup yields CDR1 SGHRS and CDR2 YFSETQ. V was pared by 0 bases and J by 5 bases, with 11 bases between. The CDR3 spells CASSLDRGRETQYF. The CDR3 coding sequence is TGCGCCAGCAGCTTGGATCGGGGGCGGGAGACCCAGTACTTC.

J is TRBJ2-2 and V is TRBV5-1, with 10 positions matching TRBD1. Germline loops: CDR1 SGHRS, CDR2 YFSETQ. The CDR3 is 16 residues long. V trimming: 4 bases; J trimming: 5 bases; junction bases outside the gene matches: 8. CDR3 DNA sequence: TGCGCCAGCAGCCCTCGACAGGGGGCGGGTACCGGGGAGCTGTTTTTT. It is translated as CASSPRQGAGTGELFF.

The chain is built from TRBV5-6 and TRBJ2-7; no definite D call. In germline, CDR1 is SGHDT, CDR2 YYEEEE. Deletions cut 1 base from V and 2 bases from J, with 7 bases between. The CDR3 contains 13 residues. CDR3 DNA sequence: TGTGCCAGCAGCTTGACTGGAACCTACGAGCAGTACGTC. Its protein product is CASSLTGTYEQYV.

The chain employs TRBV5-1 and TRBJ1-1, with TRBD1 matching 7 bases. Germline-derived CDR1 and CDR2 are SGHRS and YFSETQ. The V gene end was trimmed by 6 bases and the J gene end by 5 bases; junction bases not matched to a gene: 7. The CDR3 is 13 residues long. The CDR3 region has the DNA TGCGCCAGCAAGAAGGGGGCAGGGACTGAAGCTTTCTTT. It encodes CASKKGAGTEAFF.

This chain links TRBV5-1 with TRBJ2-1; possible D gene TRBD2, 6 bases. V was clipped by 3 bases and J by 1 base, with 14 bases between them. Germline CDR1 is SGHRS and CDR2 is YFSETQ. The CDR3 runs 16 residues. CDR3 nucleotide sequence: TGCGCCAGCAGCTCTTCTGCGGGACGGTCCTACAATGAGCAGTTCTTC. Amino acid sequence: CASSSSAGRSYNEQFF.

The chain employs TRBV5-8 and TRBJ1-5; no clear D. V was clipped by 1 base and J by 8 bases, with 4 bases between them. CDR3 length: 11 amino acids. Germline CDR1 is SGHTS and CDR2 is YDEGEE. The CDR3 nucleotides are TGTGCCAGCAGCTTGAGCGAGCCCCAGCATTTT. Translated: CASSLSEPQHF.

DNA of the CDR3: TGTGCCAGCAGCTTAAGGGCCGACAGGGGGCCTGGAAACACCATATATTTT. Translation: CASSLRADRGPGNTIYF. The chain has TRBV7-2 and TRBJ1-3, with TRBD1 matching 10 bases. The CDR3 contains 17 residues. J lost 2 bases, V lost 2 bases, and 6 bases had no gene match. The germline gives CDR1 SGHTA, CDR2 FQGNSA.

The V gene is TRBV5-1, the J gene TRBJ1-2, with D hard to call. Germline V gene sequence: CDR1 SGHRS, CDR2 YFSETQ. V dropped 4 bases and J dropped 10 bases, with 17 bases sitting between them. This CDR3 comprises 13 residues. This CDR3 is CASSPQDGMIYTF. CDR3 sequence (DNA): TGCGCCAGCAGCCCCCAGGACGGGATGATCTACACCTTC.

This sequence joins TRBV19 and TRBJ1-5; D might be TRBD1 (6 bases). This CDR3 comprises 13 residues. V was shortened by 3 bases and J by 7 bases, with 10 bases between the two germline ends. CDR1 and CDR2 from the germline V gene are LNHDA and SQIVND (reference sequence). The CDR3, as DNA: TGTGCCAGTAGTATGGTTGGGGGCCAGCCCCAGCATTTT. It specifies CASSMVGGQPQHF.

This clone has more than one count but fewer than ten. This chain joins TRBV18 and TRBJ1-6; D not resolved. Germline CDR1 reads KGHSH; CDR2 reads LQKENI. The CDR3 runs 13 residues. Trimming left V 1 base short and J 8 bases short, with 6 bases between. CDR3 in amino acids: CASSPHADSPLHF. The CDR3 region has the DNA TGTGCCAGCTCACCACACGCGGATTCACCCCTCCACTTT.

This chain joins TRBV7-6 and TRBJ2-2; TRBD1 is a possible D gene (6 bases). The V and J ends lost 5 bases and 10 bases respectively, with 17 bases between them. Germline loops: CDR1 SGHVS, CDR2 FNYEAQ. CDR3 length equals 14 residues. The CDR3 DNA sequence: TGTGCCAGCAGCCGCTACAGGGCAACGAAGGAGCTGTTTTTT. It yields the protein CASSRYRATKELFF. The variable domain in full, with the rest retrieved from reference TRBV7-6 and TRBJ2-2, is GAGVSQSPRYKVTKRGQDVALRCDPISGHVSLYWYRQALGQGPEFLTYFNYEAQQDKSGLPNDRFSAERPEGSISTLTIQRTEQRDSAMYRCASSRYRATKELFFGEGSRLTVL.

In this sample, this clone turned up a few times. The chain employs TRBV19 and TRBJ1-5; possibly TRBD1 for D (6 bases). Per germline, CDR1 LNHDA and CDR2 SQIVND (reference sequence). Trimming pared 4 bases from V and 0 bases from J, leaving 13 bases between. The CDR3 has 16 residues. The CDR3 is CASSNPRGYSNQPQHF. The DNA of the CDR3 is TGTGCCAGTAGTAATCCCAGGGGATATAGCAATCAGCCCCAGCATTTT. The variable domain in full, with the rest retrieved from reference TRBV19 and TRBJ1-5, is DGGITQSPKYLFRKEGQNVTLSCEQNLNHDAMYWYRQDPGQGLRLIYYSQIVNDFQKGDIAEGYSVSREKKESFPLTVTSAQKNPTAFYLCASSNPRGYSNQPQHFGDGTRLSIL.

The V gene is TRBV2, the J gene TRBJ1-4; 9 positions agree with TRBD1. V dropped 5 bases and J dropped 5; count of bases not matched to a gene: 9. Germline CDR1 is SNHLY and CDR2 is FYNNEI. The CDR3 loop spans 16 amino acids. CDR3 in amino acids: CASSSGTGSVNEKLFF. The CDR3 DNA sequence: TGTGCCAGCAGTTCCGGGACAGGGTCAGTGAATGAAAAACTGTTTTTT.

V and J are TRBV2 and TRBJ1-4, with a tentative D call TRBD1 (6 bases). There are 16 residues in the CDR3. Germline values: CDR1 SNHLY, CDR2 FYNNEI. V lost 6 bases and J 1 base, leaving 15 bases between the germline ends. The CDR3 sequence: CASSLTQGGTNEKLFF. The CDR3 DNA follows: TGTGCCAGCAGCCTCACACAGGGAGGAACTAATGAAAAACTGTTTTTT.

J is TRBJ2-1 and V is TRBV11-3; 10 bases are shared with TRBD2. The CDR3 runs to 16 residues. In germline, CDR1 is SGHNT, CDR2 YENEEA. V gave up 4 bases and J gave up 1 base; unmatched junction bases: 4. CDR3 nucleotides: TGTGCCAGCAGCTCCAGCGGGGGGGTTTCCTACAATGAGCAGTTCTTC. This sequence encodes CASSSSGGVSYNEQFF.

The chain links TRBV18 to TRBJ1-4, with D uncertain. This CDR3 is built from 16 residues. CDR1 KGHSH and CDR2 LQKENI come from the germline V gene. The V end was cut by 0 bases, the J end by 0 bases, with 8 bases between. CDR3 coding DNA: TGTGCCAGCTCACCACCAGGAATTACAACTAATGAAAAACTGTTTTTT. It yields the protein CASSPPGITTNEKLFF.

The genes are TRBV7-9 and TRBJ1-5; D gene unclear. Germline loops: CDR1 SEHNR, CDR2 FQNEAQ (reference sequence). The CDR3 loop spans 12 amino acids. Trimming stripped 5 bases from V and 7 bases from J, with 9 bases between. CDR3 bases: TGTGCCAGCAGCCGTCCGGAACAGCCCCAGCATTTT. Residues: CASSRPEQPQHF. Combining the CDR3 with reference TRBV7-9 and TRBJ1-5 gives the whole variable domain DTGVSQNPRHKITKRGQNVTFRCDPISEHNRLYWYRQTLGQGPEFLTYFQNEAQLEKSRLLSDRFSAERPKGSFSTLEIQRTEQGDSAMYLCASSRPEQPQHFGDGTRLSIL.

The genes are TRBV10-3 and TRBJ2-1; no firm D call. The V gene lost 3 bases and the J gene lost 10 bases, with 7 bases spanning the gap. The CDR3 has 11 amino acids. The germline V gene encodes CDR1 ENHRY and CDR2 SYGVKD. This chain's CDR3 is CAISEGPEQFF. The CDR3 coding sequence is TGTGCCATCAGTGAAGGCCCGGAGCAGTTCTTC.

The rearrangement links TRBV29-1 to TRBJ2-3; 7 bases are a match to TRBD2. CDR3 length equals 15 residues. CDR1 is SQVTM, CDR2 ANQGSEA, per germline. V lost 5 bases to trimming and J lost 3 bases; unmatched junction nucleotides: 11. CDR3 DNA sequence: TGCAGCGTTCCTCCGGGAGGCGGGGCGACAGATACGCAGTATTTT. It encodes CSVPPGGGATDTQYF.